Presented here are 29 T cell receptor beta chains from one specimen sequenced in a study of graft-versus-host responses after intestinal transplantation. Antigens for these TCRs are unknown. Some clones are missing from TCRdb's copy, which holds only in-frame ones; the method was immunoSEQ multiplex PCR. Here the sample spans about 88,000 clones, about 90% being singletons. Here the sequenced sample was unstimulated CD4+ T cells sorted from spleen or lymph node cells, taken before intestinal transplant. These receptors originate from a human donor who received an intestinal transplant.

This sequence joins TRBV5-1 and TRBJ1-2, with a weak D call TRBD1 (6 bases). Trimming shortened V by 0 bases and J by 6 bases, and 12 bases separated the two germline ends. This CDR3 contains 14 residues. Per germline, CDR1 SGHRS and CDR2 YFSETQ. In nucleotides, the CDR3 is TGCGCCAGCAGCTTGGCTAGGGCAGGGGATGGCTACACCTTC. Amino acids: CASSLARAGDGYTF.

This sequence joins TRBV5-1 and TRBJ1-1; a weak D match, TRBD1 (6 bases). Germline CDR1 is SGHRS and CDR2 is YFSETQ. V lost 3 bases, J lost 5 bases, and 17 bases lay in between. The CDR3 sequence is 15 residues long. The CDR3: CASSSTAGAGTEAFF. As DNA, the CDR3 is TGCGCCAGCAGCTCGACTGCAGGGGCTGGGACTGAAGCTTTCTTT. The full variable domain, completed using reference TRBV5-1 and TRBJ1-1, is KAGVTQTPRYLIKTRGQQVTLSCSPISGHRSVSWYQQTPGQGLQFLFEYFSETQRNKGNFPGRFSGRQFSNSRSEMNVSTLELGDSALYLCASSSTAGAGTEAFFGQGTRLTVV.

V is TRBV7-9 and J is TRBJ2-1; no clear D gene. Trimming stripped 8 bases from V and 1 base from J, with 9 bases between. The CDR3 is made up of 13 amino acids. Germline loops: CDR1 SEHNR, CDR2 FQNEAQ (reference sequence). Written as DNA, the CDR3 is TGTGCCAGCGACCGAGGTTCCTACAATGAGCAGTTCTTC. This sequence encodes CASDRGSYNEQFF.

The genes are TRBV5-1 and TRBJ1-2; no clear D. V was clipped by 0 bases and J by 3 bases, with 9 bases between them. Germline V gives CDR1 SGHRS, CDR2 YFSETQ. This CDR3 spans 14 amino acids. CDR3 nucleotide sequence: TGCGCCAGCAGCTTGGTAGCAGAGTACTATGGCTACACCTTC. Translation gives CASSLVAEYYGYTF.

The V and J genes are TRBV5-4 and TRBJ2-3, with TRBD2 as a possible D gene (6 bases). Deletions cut 4 bases from V and 4 bases from J, with 10 bases between. This CDR3 has 13 amino acids. Germline CDR1 and CDR2: SGHNT and YYREEE (reference sequence). The DNA for the CDR3 is TGTGCCAGCAGCCCCCCGGGGGCAGATACGCAGTATTTT. Translated: CASSPPGADTQYF.

The chain combines TRBV15 with TRBJ1-5; D perhaps matches TRBD1 (5 bases). The length of the CDR3 is 14 residues. From germline, CDR1 is LNHNV and CDR2 YYDKDF (reference sequence). V gave up 4 bases and J gave up 7 bases, with 14 bases separating them. The CDR3: CATSNPGGSQPQHF. In nucleotides, the CDR3 is TGTGCCACCAGCAACCCGGGGGGGAGCCAGCCCCAGCATTTT.

The chain carries TRBV6-5 and TRBJ2-5, with 9 bases lining up with TRBD2. V shed 4 bases and J 1 base; nucleotides not matched to a gene: 4. CDR1 is MNHEY and CDR2 is SVGAGI in the germline V gene. CDR3 length: 15 amino acids. The CDR3 region has the DNA TGTGCCAGCAGTTCGCCTAGCGGGGTCCAAGAGACCCAGTACTTC. Amino acid sequence: CASSSPSGVQETQYF.

V gene TRBV6-4 combines with J gene TRBJ2-5; D is possibly TRBD2 (6 bases). This CDR3 contains 15 residues. Trimming took off 6 bases at V and 3 bases at J, with 17 bases between the two ends. Looked up from germline, CDR1 is MRHNA and CDR2 is SNTAGT. The CDR3 sequence is CASRPESRGEETQYF. In DNA form, the CDR3 reads TGTGCCAGCAGGCCCGAGTCGCGGGGAGAAGAGACCCAGTACTTC.

The chain links TRBV2 to TRBJ2-5; perhaps TRBD1 as D (5 bases). The CDR3 is made up of 10 amino acids. Trimming shortened V by 11 bases and J by 4 bases, and 8 bases separated the two germline ends. Looked up from germline, CDR1 is SNHLY and CDR2 is FYNNEI. CDR3 nucleotide sequence: TGTGCCGGAAGGGGAGAGACCCAGTACTTC. Encoded protein: CAGRGETQYF.

This clone has only one observation. This rearrangement joins TRBV18 to TRBJ2-4; D is perhaps TRBD1 (5 bases). The CDR3 extends over 16 amino acids. The V and J ends lost 3 bases and 0 bases respectively, with 12 bases between them. The germline gives CDR1 KGHSH, CDR2 LQKENI. The DNA of the CDR3 is TGTGCCAGCTCACCTACAGGTTCCCTAGCCAAAAACATTCAGTACTTC. This codes for CASSPTGSLAKNIQYF.

The chain recombines TRBV19 with TRBJ2-1; 12 bases fit TRBD2. Looked up from germline, CDR1 is LNHDA and CDR2 is SQIVND (reference sequence). V lost 5 bases and J lost 6; bases outside the gene matches: 17. This CDR3 has 19 residues. The CDR3 region has the DNA TGTGCCAGTAGTCCCTACCCCCTAGCGGGGGGGCCATCGGGCAATGAGCAGTTCTTC. Translation: CASSPYPLAGGPSGNEQFF.

This clone has a single count. The V gene is TRBV5-5, the J gene TRBJ1-1, with TRBD1 matching 7 bases. This CDR3 contains 14 residues. V dropped 4 bases and J dropped 5; count of bases not matched to a gene: 8. Per the germline V gene, CDR1 is SGHKS and CDR2 is YYEKEE (reference sequence). For the CDR3, the DNA is TGTGCCAGCAGCCCCCAGGGGGGTCGGACTGAAGCTTTCTTT. Protein product: CASSPQGGRTEAFF.

As regards this clone: Other DNA sequences in the sample encode the same CDR3. The CDR3 here is CASSRTGPYEQYF. The DNA of the CDR3 is TGTGCCAGCAGTCGAACAGGACCCTACGAGCAGTACTTC. V is TRBV28 and J is TRBJ2-7; possible D gene TRBD1, 5 bases. This CDR3 comprises 13 residues. The ends were cut back, 5 bases at V and 2 bases at J, with 10 bases in the middle. In germline, CDR1 is MDHEN, CDR2 SYDVKM.

This chain uses TRBV19 with TRBJ2-1; D gene ambiguous. The germline V gene encodes CDR1 LNHDA and CDR2 SQIVND (reference sequence). This CDR3 has 11 amino acids. V lost 5 bases and J 12 bases, leaving 11 bases between the germline ends. This chain's CDR3 is CASSVVSGQFF. Here the CDR3 DNA reads TGTGCCAGTAGTGTCGTATCAGGGCAGTTCTTC.

The chain couples TRBV6-5 to TRBJ2-7, with 8 bases matching TRBD2. V dropped 5 bases and J dropped 0; count of bases not matched to a gene: 3. The length of the CDR3 is 14 residues. The germline gives CDR1 MNHEY, CDR2 SVGAGI. CDR3 in amino acids: CASSLGLGSYEQYF. CDR3 bases: TGTGCCAGCAGTCTGGGACTAGGCTCCTACGAGCAGTACTTC.

This clone has a single count. The chain combines TRBV21-1 with TRBJ2-5; TRBD2 reflects the table's D call only, with no check against the DNA. TRBV21-1 is classified as a pseudogene. The CDR3 has 16 amino acids. The CDR3 coding sequence is TGTGCCGGAAGACTAGCCGGACTAGCGGGGTTAGAGACCCAGTACTTC. Translation: CAGRLAGLAGLETQYF.

The chain employs TRBV10-1 and TRBJ2-7, with TRBD1 matching 7 bases. The J segment lost 4 bases and the V segment lost 3 bases, leaving 9 bases of the junction unmatched. The germline V gene has CDR1 WNHNN and CDR2 SYGVQD (reference sequence). This CDR3 contains 15 residues. The CDR3: CASSDHFGTVYEQYF. The CDR3 DNA is TGCGCCAGCAGTGACCACTTTGGGACAGTATACGAGCAGTACTTC.

This clone was seen just once. The CDR3 region has the DNA TGTGCCAGCAGCTTAGAGGTTACAGGGTCCGGCTACACCTTC. Protein sequence: CASSLEVTGSGYTF. The V gene is TRBV11-2, the J gene TRBJ1-2; maybe TRBD1 (6 bases). The ends were cut back, 0 bases at V and 8 bases at J, with 13 bases in the middle. The germline CDR1 and CDR2 sequences are SGHAT and FQNNGV. The CDR3 sequence is 14 residues long.

The chain links TRBV5-1 to TRBJ2-1, with 7 positions matching TRBD2. Germline values: CDR1 SGHRS, CDR2 YFSETQ. The ends lost 4 bases at V and 5 bases at J; junction bases unmatched: 30. The CDR3 contains 22 residues. DNA for the CDR3: TGCGCCAGCAGCGCTCGACGGGGGGACGCAAGGATGGGGAGAAGGGACCACAATGAGCAGTTCTTC. It encodes CASSARRGDARMGRRDHNEQFF.

The genes are TRBV4-1 and TRBJ1-1; D not resolved. Germline V gene lookup returns CDR1 MGHRA and CDR2 YSYEKL. V lost 0 bases and J 7 bases, leaving 9 bases between the germline ends. The CDR3 covers 13 residues. The CDR3 DNA is TGCGCCAGCAGCCAAGATGGACGGGATGAAGCTTTCTTT. This encodes CASSQDGRDEAFF.

The rearrangement joins TRBV15 to TRBJ2-2, with 13 bases fitting TRBD2. CDR3 length: 20 residues. CDR1 is LNHNV, CDR2 YYDKDF, per germline (reference sequence). The V and J ends lost 1 base and 0 bases, in that order; junction bases with no gene match: 8. The CDR3 bases are TGTGCCACCAGCAGAGGTGGGACAGGACTAGCGGGGGCGAACACCGGGGAGCTGTTTTTT. Translating it yields CATSRGGTGLAGANTGELFF.

The chain uses TRBV5-1 and TRBJ2-3; 8 bases are shared with TRBD2. This CDR3 contains 14 residues. With V trimmed by 2 bases and J by 6 bases, 5 bases remained unmatched. The germline gives CDR1 SGHRS, CDR2 YFSETQ. The chain's CDR3 is CASSFVGGADTQYF. CDR3 bases: TGCGCCAGCAGCTTTGTCGGGGGGGCCGATACGCAGTATTTT.

This clone came up once. V and J are TRBV20-1 and TRBJ2-1; 9 bases are a match to TRBD2. CDR1 and CDR2 (germline): DFQATT, SNEGSKA (reference sequence). The CDR3 spans 11 residues. Unmatched junction bases numbered 5, after V lost 5 bases and J lost 12 bases. CDR3 in amino acids: CSAEDSGGQFF. Written as DNA, the CDR3 is TGCAGTGCTGAAGATAGCGGGGGGCAGTTCTTC.

The V and J genes are TRBV10-2 and TRBJ1-3; no clear D gene. The ends were cut back, 6 bases at V and 4 bases at J, with 13 bases in the middle. The germline V gene encodes CDR1 WSHSY and CDR2 SAAADI. This CDR3 has 14 residues. This CDR3 reads CASRPSRGGNTIYF. For the CDR3, the DNA is TGCGCCAGCAGACCCTCCCGCGGGGGAAACACCATATATTTT.

The rearrangement links TRBV5-3 to TRBJ1-5; weak D call: TRBD1 (6 bases). TRBV5-3 is labeled an ORF, and its function is uncertain. Trimming left V 4 bases short and J 9 bases short, with 17 bases between. The CDR3 is made up of 14 amino acids. The CDR3 protein is CARSPYRVIRPQHF. The CDR3 DNA follows: TGTGCCAGAAGCCCGTACAGGGTAATCCGGCCCCAGCATTTT.

The chain carries TRBV13 and TRBJ2-5, with D possibly matching TRBD2 (5 bases). CDR1 and CDR2 (germline): PRHDT, FYEKMQ (reference sequence). V lost 5 bases and J 5 bases, leaving 12 bases between the germline ends. The CDR3 has 13 amino acids. The CDR3 loop is CASSPLREETQYF. The CDR3, as DNA: TGTGCCAGCAGCCCCCTAAGGGAGGAGACCCAGTACTTC.

This clone was counted a single time. The V and J genes are TRBV9 and TRBJ2-1; the D is unclear. Trimming took off 0 bases at V and 6 bases at J, with 7 bases between the two ends. In germline, CDR1 is SGDLS, CDR2 YYNGEE. This CDR3 contains 13 residues. DNA for the CDR3: TGTGCCAGCAGCGTAGAGCGACGCAATGAGCAGTTCTTC. It translates to CASSVERRNEQFF.

This rearrangement joins TRBV5-1 to TRBJ1-5; D perhaps matches TRBD1 (6 bases). The germline V and J ends were trimmed by 10 bases and 4 bases, with 15 bases remaining between them. The CDR3 runs 13 residues. CDR1 is SGHRS, CDR2 YFSETQ, per germline. The DNA for the CDR3 is TGCGCCCAAGAGGGGGGAGGGAATCAGCCCCAGCATTTT. Encoded protein: CAQEGGGNQPQHF.

The rearrangement links TRBV5-4 to TRBJ1-1, with D possibly TRBD1 on 6 matching bases. The CDR3 runs 12 residues. Deletions cut 5 bases from V and 12 bases from J, with 17 bases between. CDR1 SGHNT and CDR2 YYREEE come from the germline V gene (reference sequence). The CDR3 bases are TGTGCCAGCAGTCGGGACACCCGAGAATCTTTCTTT. Translating it yields CASSRDTRESFF.